This T cell receptor beta chain was captured by sequencing in a study of T cell responses to AZD1222 COVID-19 vaccine. Points from the study as a whole: There were mostly white British donors and more females than males, and clonal diversity was possibly underestimated. The study found vaccine-associated CD4 TCRs spanning spike, dominant at 160-218 and 743-854. Repertoires were collected only later (after the peak T cell response had occurred).

Sequencing was performed with immunoSEQ multiplex PCR; in TCRdb, only in-frame clones are kept and a portion is missing. This sample has some 150,000 clones, with about 92% found just once. This clone has just one count. Antigen unknown. This TCR derives from an adult who received the AZD1222 COVID-19 vaccine. Sample: peripheral blood, taken 28 days after the second AZD1222 dose.

CDR3 bases: TGTGCCAGCAGTGGCGACAGGGGGAATTATGGCTACACCTTC. Protein product: CASSGDRGNYGYTF. The rearrangement uses TRBV2 and TRBJ1-2; 9 bases are a match to TRBD1. Germline lookup yields CDR1 SNHLY and CDR2 FYNNEI. The CDR3 consists of 14 residues. V shed 4 bases, J shed 5 bases, and the junction held 5 bases outside the gene matches.